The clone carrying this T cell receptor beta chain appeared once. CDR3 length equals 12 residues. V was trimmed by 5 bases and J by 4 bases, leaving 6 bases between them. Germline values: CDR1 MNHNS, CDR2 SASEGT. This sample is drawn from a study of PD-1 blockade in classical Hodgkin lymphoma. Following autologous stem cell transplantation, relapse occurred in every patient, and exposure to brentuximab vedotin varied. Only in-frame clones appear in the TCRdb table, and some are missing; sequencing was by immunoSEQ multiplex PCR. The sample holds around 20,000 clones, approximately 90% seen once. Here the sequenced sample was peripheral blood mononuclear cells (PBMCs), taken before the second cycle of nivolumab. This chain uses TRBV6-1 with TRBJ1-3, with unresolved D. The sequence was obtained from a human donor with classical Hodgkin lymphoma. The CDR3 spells CASSLQGNTIYF. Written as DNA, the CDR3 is TGTGCCAGCAGTCTACAGGGAAACACCATATATTTT.